This section outlines one T cell receptor (beta chain) sequence together with its context. These data come from a study of blood T cell repertoires in COVID-19. Study-level information: COVID-19 samples collected from the United States, Italy and Spain covered acute and convalescent phases. Sample material is recorded as cDNA or gDNA derived from T cells, B-cell-depleted T cells, or PBMCs.

Germline trimming cut 5 bases from V and 2 bases from J; bases unmatched to any gene: 11. Germline assignment: CDR1 LNHDA and CDR2 SQIVND (reference sequence). The CDR3 has 16 residues. The authors' processing: Reference gene primer amplification gave nucleated cell count estimates. This table comes from immunoSEQ multiplex PCR, and its TCRdb copy is limited to in-frame clones, with some not included. That table furnishes V, J and clone size, whereas the DNA furnished D and trimming. The sample includes 100,000 to 150,000 clones, roughly 84% of them seen just once. The sequenced sample was peripheral blood. This sequence originates from a man in his fifties or sixties with acute or convalescent COVID-19. The chain carries TRBV19 and TRBJ1-1, with 7 nucleotides matching TRBD1. For the CDR3, the DNA is TGTGCCAGTAGTCAGCCGACCGGGACAGTCAACACTGAAGCTTTCTTT. It yields the protein CASSQPTGTVNTEAFF.